The rows below give T cell receptor beta chains drawn from one sample of a study of CD8+ T cells in alopecia areata. The method was immunoSEQ multiplex PCR; TCRdb's version includes in-frame clones alone and lacks a portion of them. The repertoire has 140,000 to 150,000 clones, about 47% of them found once; the top ten carry over 0.75%. Material: CD4+ T cells sorted from blood, obtained at week 0. These receptors originate from a human donor with alopecia areata. Each CDR3 is given without its conserved first and last residue.

V gene: TRBV29-1
CDR3 protein: SVESGRRGDYT

V gene: TRBV5-6
CDR3 protein: ASSLLTGSSYNEQF

V gene: TRBV29-1
CDR3 protein: SARPGTQNTEAF

V gene: TRBV5-6
CDR3 protein: ASSLGQTVKETQY

V gene: TRBV30
CDR3 protein: AWSPKPSPTEAF

V gene: TRBV7-3
CDR3 protein: ASSLNRGDTQY

V gene: TRBV4-2
CDR3 protein: ASSPGPQGHEQY

V gene: TRBV7-9
CDR3 protein: ASSLAGTGSNQPQH

V gene: TRBV6-1
CDR3 protein: ATLHRDRDYEQY

V gene: TRBV9
CDR3 protein: ASSAEWTSGTTDTQY

V gene: TRBV5-1
CDR3 protein: ASSALAGGYEQF

V gene: TRBV5-1
CDR3 protein: ASSLRVREVEQY

V gene: TRBV7-2
CDR3 protein: ASSFFTDTQY

V gene: TRBV2
CDR3 protein: ASRDRGRNQPQH

V gene: TRBV25-1
CDR3 protein: ASRQGGTYEQY

V gene: TRBV5-4
CDR3 protein: ASSPRGGQRTGELF

V gene: TRBV7-9
CDR3 protein: AGGAHYEQY

V gene: TRBV30
CDR3 protein: AWSVQGKVTEAF

V gene: TRBV29-1
CDR3 protein: SVESVSGANVLT

V gene: TRBV28
CDR3 protein: ASSLGWGGYT

V gene: TRBV5-4
CDR3 protein: ASSFTTNNEQF

V gene: TRBV11-2
CDR3 protein: ASRASGTSRGNEQF

V gene: TRBV5-1
CDR3 protein: ASSLGQRNYGYT

V gene: TRBV5-6
CDR3 protein: ASSLQQDYGYT

V gene: TRBV9
CDR3 protein: ASSVLAGGDTQY

V gene: TRBV12-5
CDR3 protein: ASGGVAGTEAF

V gene: TRBV7-2
CDR3 protein: ASSLVAVPMEKLF

V gene: TRBV6-6
CDR3 protein: ASSSTQRAAYEQY

V gene: TRBV28
CDR3 protein: ASRWDSRNQPQH

V gene: TRBV29-1
CDR3 protein: SVAPTRTSTQY

V gene: TRBV7-2
CDR3 protein: ASSTAPGLEY

V gene: TRBV7-9
CDR3 protein: ASSPPGVSAQH

V gene: TRBV7-2
CDR3 protein: ASSSSVGDYGGYT

V gene: TRBV11-2
CDR3 protein: ASSRPGTSGYEQY

V gene: TRBV6-5
CDR3 protein: ASSSVQGSNQPQH

V gene: TRBV13
CDR3 protein: ASSIGGYEQY

V gene: TRBV29-1
CDR3 protein: GVDETGVGANVLT

V gene: TRBV6-5
CDR3 protein: ASSPEAGDTQY

V gene: TRBV30
CDR3 protein: AWRGRNEQY

V gene: TRBV5-8
CDR3 protein: ASSRGTASVSLEKLF

V gene: TRBV7-2
CDR3 protein: ASSLGPETEQF